This T cell receptor beta chain appears in the sequencing data of a study of blood T cells in healthy people across ages. The CDR3 length is 15 residues. Germline lookup yields CDR1 LGHNA and CDR2 YSLEER. V shed 0 bases and J shed 3 bases, with 9 bases lying between them. The draw of peripheral blood yielded approximately 10 milliliters from each donor. There were at least 5.5 micrograms of total RNA extracted from every sample. With a J-beta primer mix and a sample-barcoded 5' primer, a second PCR ran about 7 to 11 cycles. Every sample produced at least 2.5 million CDR3-containing paired-end reads. Each CDR3 protein is one row after TCRdb ran MiXCR on the 5' RACE reads. The sample has fewer than 1 million distinct CDR3 sequences; approximately 44% are singletons. General study points: Per million T cells, TCR beta diversity dropped roughly linearly as age increased.

The sample holds a few counts of this clonotype. Its antigen is undetermined. The sample taken for sequencing was blood. J is TRBJ1-5 and V is TRBV4-3; D not resolved. This receptor was identified in a man aged 55 to 69 in good health. CDR3 region: CASSQELGNNQPQHF. In DNA form, the CDR3 reads TGCGCCAGCAGCCAAGAGTTGGGTAACAATCAGCCCCAGCATTTT.